A selection of T cell receptor beta chains follows, all from one sample in a study of blood T cell repertoires in COVID-19. Sequencing was performed with immunoSEQ multiplex PCR; in TCRdb, only in-frame clones are kept and a portion is missing. The sample holds about 400,000 clones, about 89% seen once. Specimen: peripheral blood. The receptor set was obtained from a man aged 35-49 years with acute or convalescent COVID-19. Both conserved end residues are part of each CDR3. The order of the fields is V gene, CDR3 protein.

TRBV12-3/TRBV12-4 | CASRHNRGRGYTF
TRBV7-3 | CASSLIPFVNTEAFF
TRBV19 | CASSGTGGQPQHF
TRBV7-3 | CASSLNPGVNYGYTF
TRBV6-9 | CASGDRVSNTEAFF
TRBV7-8 | CASSLGGQSNQPQHF
TRBV19 | CASSIERGRGYGYTF
TRBV4-1 | CASSLAGKGNTEAFF
TRBV7-3 | CASSLTRREDYEQYF
TRBV28 | CASTYEGYEQFF
TRBV27 | CASSPWGGGDEAFF
TRBV6-2/TRBV6-3 | CASSYPIPDRDREGEKLFF
TRBV19 | CASIQTATGNTIYF
TRBV7-8 | CASSLSRGTGNTIYF
TRBV7-6 | CASSLAGRLNEKLFF
TRBV21-1 | CASSKVGQGGETQYF
TRBV7-2 | CASSLPGQFPETQYF
TRBV11-2 | CASSLVLGARDEQFF
TRBV28 | CASSFRTGGSYQPQHF
TRBV3-1/TRBV3-2 | CASSQTGSLVEKLFF
TRBV4-2 | CASSQENGLLLTNEKLFF
TRBV7-2 | CASSSGTGGRETQYF
TRBV9 | CASSVAPDIGTQYF
TRBV7-9 | CASSLAFSRGKLFF
TRBV6-4 | CASRYPRGGAGGDSPLHF
TRBV5-1 | CASSTGGWSTDTQYF
TRBV5-3 | CARTLRGGAIETQYF
TRBV24-1 | CATSDSSSYEQYF
TRBV30 | CAWSVLDTNQPQHF
TRBV11-2 | CASSTRDSPWTQYF
TRBV7-9 | CASSLKIGTGFSYEQYF
TRBV2 | CASSGRATLAKNIQYF
TRBV6-5 | CASSYLEGPEPQHF
TRBV20-1 | CSASHNQPQHF
TRBV24-1 | CATSLPGQSSTF
TRBV12-3/TRBV12-4 | CASSFNEKLFF
TRBV5-1 | CASSAGTGVSYGYTF
TRBV29-1 | CSVVRTYTDTQYF
TRBV27 | CASSLGSSGLYNEQFF
TRBV2 | CASERGSTDTQYF
TRBV9 | CASSAPGGAGYTF
TRBV12-5 | CASGLWGGGNTGELFF
TRBV18 | CASSPGLESSEQFF
TRBV3-1/TRBV3-2 | CASSRGQRDEKLFF
TRBV29-1 | CSVGRDREKDTQYF
TRBV5-6 | CASTTLRDYSTDTQYF
TRBV18 | CASSPDIGTEAFF
TRBV11-2 | CASSLLRGLSYNEQFF
TRBV28 | CASRQGISDTQYF
TRBV11-2 | CASTLLAGPYEQYF
TRBV9 | CASSVDGDYGYTF
TRBV11-2 | CASSLRLAGFENEQFF
TRBV7-2 | CASSRTTGYYNEQFF
TRBV27 | CASTAYWEAGRDQPQHF
TRBV19 | CASSVDRDRETQYF